Following are 16 T cell receptor beta chains from one sample sequenced in a study of cytomegalovirus exposure and HLA in healthy donors. In the PCR, 60 Vbeta and 13 Jbeta primers were used. Only in-frame clones appear in the TCRdb table, and some are missing; sequencing was by immunoSEQ multiplex PCR. The repertoire holds around 200,000 clones, roughly 77% seen once, with approximately 5% in the top ten. The sequenced sample was PBMCs. Receptor source: a man aged 30 to 39 in good health and CMV-seropositive.

The chain combines TRBV7-2 with TRBJ2-4; perhaps TRBD2 as D (6 bases). The V and J ends lost 8 bases and 0 bases respectively, with 14 bases between them. Per germline, CDR1 SGHTA and CDR2 FQGNSA. The CDR3 has 15 residues. CDR3 DNA sequence: TGTGCCAGCCGCCGGGAGTCACTAGCCAAAAACATTCAGTACTTC. It translates to CASRRESLAKNIQYF.

The chain uses TRBV7-2 and TRBJ1-2; the match to TRBD1 covers 7 bases. The germline CDR1 and CDR2 sequences are SGHTA and FQGNSA. V shed 8 bases and J 8 bases; nucleotides not matched to a gene: 20. This CDR3 is built from 16 residues. CDR3 DNA: TGTGCCAGCGGCTCCCAACTGTTCGGGACAGTCTTCGGCTACACCTTC. This sequence encodes CASGSQLFGTVFGYTF.

The chain combines TRBV5-1 with TRBJ2-3; unclear D gene. CDR3 length: 14 residues. The germline CDR1 and CDR2 sequences are SGHRS and YFSETQ. Trimming shortened V by 6 bases and J by 0 bases, and 11 bases separated the two germline ends. The CDR3 loop is CASTVALSTDTQYF. The CDR3 region has the DNA TGCGCCAGCACCGTAGCCCTTAGCACAGATACGCAGTATTTT.

Here the CDR3 reads CASSLPGTEAFF. The CDR3 region has the DNA TGTGCCAGCAGCTTACCGGGCACTGAAGCTTTCTTT. The chain couples TRBV7-9 to TRBJ1-1; D not certain. Germline CDR1 and CDR2: SEHNR and FQNEAQ (reference sequence). Trimming removed 2 bases from V and 4 bases from J, with 5 bases in between. The CDR3 is made up of 12 amino acids. Supplemented by reference TRBV7-9 and TRBJ1-1, the full variable domain reads DTGVSQNPRHKITKRGQNVTFRCDPISEHNRLYWYRQTLGQGPEFLTYFQNEAQLEKSRLLSDRFSAERPKGSFSTLEIQRTEQGDSAMYLCASSLPGTEAFFGQGTRLTVV.

This clone was detected a few times. The V and J genes are TRBV4-2 and TRBJ2-2; the D gene is possibly TRBD1 (8 bases). The length of the CDR3 is 14 residues. Trimming removed 4 bases at V and 6 bases at J, with 12 bases between. CDR1 and CDR2 (germline): LGHNA, YNFKEQ. The CDR3 DNA is TGTGCCAGCAGCCTTACAGGGGGGGCCGGGGAGCTGTTTTTT. Protein product: CASSLTGGAGELFF.

This clone was detected only once. The genes are TRBV19 and TRBJ2-1; 9 nucleotides agree with TRBD1. Germline CDR1 LNHDA, CDR2 SQIVND (reference sequence). The ends lost 6 bases at V and 1 base at J; junction bases unmatched: 4. The CDR3 runs to 15 residues. The CDR3 spells CASRLGQGSYNEQFF. DNA for the CDR3: TGTGCCAGTAGACTGGGACAGGGATCCTACAATGAGCAGTTCTTC.

This rearrangement joins TRBV5-5 to TRBJ1-4; D perhaps matches TRBD1 (6 bases). The CDR3 runs 15 residues. V shed 2 bases and J shed 2 bases, with 10 bases lying between them. Germline V CDR1 and CDR2: SGHKS, YYEKEE (reference sequence). Here the CDR3 reads CASSFTGYTNEKLFF. CDR3 bases: TGTGCCAGCAGCTTTACAGGGTACACTAATGAAAAACTGTTTTTT.

The table lists this clone with a few counts. The chain recombines TRBV9 with TRBJ2-2; D gene ambiguous. V lost 4 bases and J 4 bases, leaving 5 bases between the germline ends. Germline V gene sequence: CDR1 SGDLS, CDR2 YYNGEE. This CDR3 contains 12 residues. The CDR3 region has the DNA TGTGCCAGCAGCCAGGCCACCGGGGAGCTGTTTTTT. Its translation: CASSQATGELFF.

This rearrangement joins TRBV18 to TRBJ2-1; possibly TRBD2 for D (6 bases). The CDR3 contains 11 residues. V gave up 6 bases and J gave up 9 bases, with 9 bases separating them. Germline CDR1 reads KGHSH; CDR2 reads LQKENI. CDR3 in DNA: TGTGCCAGCTCGGCGGGGACTGAGCAGTTCTTC. Translation gives CASSAGTEQFF.

A few counts support this clone. The chain has TRBV27 and TRBJ2-7; weak D call: TRBD1 (5 bases). This CDR3 has 11 amino acids. Germline V gene sequence: CDR1 MNHEY, CDR2 SMNVEV (reference sequence). Deletions cut 4 bases from V and 11 bases from J, with 12 bases between. Here the CDR3 DNA reads TGTGCCAGCAGTTCAGGGTTAAAGGAGTACTTC. Protein sequence: CASSSGLKEYF.

The rearrangement links TRBV9 to TRBJ2-1; D is perhaps TRBD2 (6 bases). CDR3 length: 15 residues. Germline CDR1 is SGDLS and CDR2 is YYNGEE. V was clipped by 3 bases and J by 5 bases, with 15 bases between them. Written as DNA, the CDR3 is TGTGCCAGCAGCGCCGCCGGGGGTGAGGACAATGAGCAGTTCTTC. It is translated as CASSAAGGEDNEQFF. Complete variable domain (other parts from reference TRBV9 and TRBJ2-1): DSGVTQTPKHLITATGQRVTLRCSPRSGDLSVYWYQQSLDQGLQFLIQYYNGEERAKGNILERFSAQQFPDLHSELNLSSLELGDSALYFCASSAAGGEDNEQFFGPGTRLTVL.

This chain links TRBV10-3 with TRBJ2-2; 12 bases are shared with TRBD1. The CDR3 spans 17 residues. The germline V gene has CDR1 ENHRY and CDR2 SYGVKD. Trimming at V came to 3 bases and at J to 6 bases, leaving 8 bases not matched to a gene. The CDR3 bases are TGTGCCATCAGTGAAAGCGGGACAGGGGGCCCGGCCGGGGAGCTGTTTTTT. Translating it yields CAISESGTGGPAGELFF.

This clone was found once. J is TRBJ2-7 and V is TRBV4-1; TRBD1 agrees at 8 bases. There are 16 residues in the CDR3. The V and J ends lost 6 bases and 6 bases, in that order; junction bases with no gene match: 16. CDR1 and CDR2 from the germline V gene are MGHRA and YSYEKL. The CDR3 loop reads CASSPAGRRGHGEQYF. CDR3 DNA: TGCGCCAGCAGTCCCGCGGGGCGCAGGGGGCATGGCGAGCAGTACTTC.

In regard to this clone: Mismatch with germline at one junction end may stem from a read error. The J gene is TRBJ1-1, the V gene TRBV7-9; the D is unclear. Germline lookup yields CDR1 SEHNR and CDR2 FQNEAQ (reference sequence). The length of the CDR3 is 12 residues. The CDR3 nucleotides read TGTTCCAGCAGCTCGCAGGATCGTGAAGCTTTCTTT. This sequence encodes CSSSSQDREAFF.

DNA for the CDR3: TGTGCCAGTAGTCGCGGGCGAGCGGCCACTGAAGCTTTCTTT. It yields the protein CASSRGRAATEAFF. This chain connects TRBV19 to TRBJ1-1; D remains ambiguous. CDR3 length: 14 amino acids. Germline assignment: CDR1 LNHDA and CDR2 SQIVND (reference sequence). Trimming shortened V by 5 bases and J by 4 bases, and 14 bases separated the two germline ends. Full variable domain (missing parts from reference TRBV19 and TRBJ1-1): DGGITQSPKYLFRKEGQNVTLSCEQNLNHDAMYWYRQDPGQGLRLIYYSQIVNDFQKGDIAEGYSVSREKKESFPLTVTSAQKNPTAFYLCASSRGRAATEAFFGQGTRLTVV.

The chain has TRBV7-3 and TRBJ2-3, with TRBD1 identical over 10 bases. The CDR3 has 13 residues. Unmatched junction bases numbered 0, after V lost 8 bases and J lost 1 base. CDR1 SGHTA and CDR2 FQGTGA come from the germline V gene. As DNA, the CDR3 is TGTGCCAGCGGACAGGGGGGCACAGATACGCAGTATTTT. Residues: CASGQGGTDTQYF.